The rows below give T cell receptor beta chains drawn from one sample of a study of blood T cell repertoires in COVID-19. Method: immunoSEQ multiplex PCR; TCRdb's copy keeps in-frame clones and lacks some. Of some 300,000 clones in the sample, approximately 80% are singletons; the top ten hold around 4.2%. The sample comprised peripheral blood. The receptor set was obtained from a woman aged 45 to 65 with active or convalescent COVID-19. CDR3s leave out the opening cysteine and the closing phenylalanine or tryptophan.

J	V	CDR3
TRBJ1-1	TRBV18	ASSLYSGRDTEAF
TRBJ1-2	TRBV18	ASSPRPATGGPNYGYT
TRBJ1-1	TRBV15	ATSRDWAFATEAF
TRBJ1-1	TRBV6-1	ASSEGTTANTEAF
TRBJ2-6	TRBV18	ASYGQAGANVLT
TRBJ2-3	TRBV6-2/TRBV6-3	ASSPGLAGVSHPDTQY
TRBJ2-3	TRBV6-5	ASAEGAPTQY
TRBJ2-5	TRBV19	ASSIDLAIQGQETQY
TRBJ1-1	TRBV12-3/TRBV12-4	ASSLAYGTEAF
TRBJ2-1	TRBV14	ASSQDSRGANSWDYNEQF
TRBJ2-2	TRBV27	ASRSTGGAGELF
TRBJ1-1	TRBV25-1	ASSEPGGTEAF
TRBJ2-1	TRBV15	ATSLRGGADRHRTDNEQF
TRBJ1-1	TRBV18	ASSPRDIYTEAF
TRBJ2-7	TRBV30	AWRRESGTYEQY
TRBJ2-1	TRBV2	ASISGVGGYNEQF
TRBJ1-3	TRBV4-1	ASSRDRGSGNTIY
TRBJ1-5	TRBV28	ASSFGGLGVSNQPQH
TRBJ2-2	TRBV7-2	ASRKTGAWNTGELF
TRBJ1-4	TRBV19	ASMGDSPLYNEKLF
TRBJ1-2	TRBV18	ASSAGVSYGYT
TRBJ2-4	TRBV2	ASRDTEAKNIQY
TRBJ1-2	TRBV5-1	ASSSGQGASYGYT
TRBJ2-5	TRBV27	ASSSRGYWETQY
TRBJ1-2	TRBV7-9	ASSLRNPGTVNYGYT
TRBJ1-5	TRBV28	ASSLESAQH
TRBJ1-6	TRBV20-1	SASRRQTNSPLH
TRBJ2-5	TRBV28	ASSSGTLETQY
TRBJ2-5	TRBV5-6	ASSLGYAGVPQETQY
TRBJ2-5	TRBV15	ATSPRTSGAAETQY
TRBJ2-1	TRBV27	ASKTGTNYNEQF
TRBJ2-5	TRBV21-1	ASSPGSRGPRGRGFPETQY
TRBJ2-1	TRBV21-1	ASSRLAGGPGEQF
TRBJ2-3	TRBV2	ASGPQFLTDTQY
TRBJ1-5	TRBV6-5	ASRGTGGNQPQH
TRBJ2-1	TRBV10-3	AISELSGSSYNEQF
TRBJ2-1	TRBV2	ASRAGTSVGEQF
TRBJ2-1	TRBV4-1	ASSQEVTRYNEQF
TRBJ1-2	TRBV25-1	ASSSQGAPNYGYT
TRBJ2-1	TRBV4-1	ASSHGRSPSYNEQF
TRBJ2-1	TRBV18	ASRNSGSSYNEQF
TRBJ2-3	TRBV11-2	ASDYTGGNTQY
TRBJ1-2	TRBV12-3/TRBV12-4	ASSLDRSYGYT
TRBJ2-1	TRBV28	ASSLGAGGPYNEQF
TRBJ1-2	TRBV5-8	ASSFRQGLSAQGYT
TRBJ2-1	TRBV14	ASSLYTGTSGIDEQF
TRBJ1-5	TRBV27	ASKGGGQPQH
TRBJ2-7	TRBV30	AWSNPGHYSYEQY
TRBJ1-2	TRBV2	ASRTGYGYT
TRBJ2-3	TRBV11-2	ASSLDTARAGGGRDTQY
TRBJ2-1	TRBV7-9	ASSPHYEQF
TRBJ1-4	TRBV19	ATTTGGSGEKLF
TRBJ2-5	TRBV19	ASSPRGIYQETQY
TRBJ2-3	TRBV18	ASSPTASGSPGTDTQY
TRBJ2-3	TRBV28	ASSRGLARGPDTQY
TRBJ2-6	TRBV13	ASSFNRGPFSGANVLT